This TCR beta chain was sequenced in a study of blood T cell repertoires in COVID-19. Germline V gene sequence: CDR1 LNHNV, CDR2 YYDKDF (reference sequence). The CDR3 sequence is 17 residues long. Unmatched junction bases numbered 10, after V lost 1 base and J lost 5 bases. Assay: immunoSEQ multiplex PCR; the TCRdb copy retains only in-frame clones and omits some. The sample shows about 250,000 clones, more than 65% of them seen only once. V is TRBV15 and J is TRBJ2-3; 9 nucleotides agree with TRBD1. The material sequenced was peripheral blood. The receptor was isolated from a man between 45 and 60 years old with active or convalescent COVID-19. As DNA, the CDR3 is TGTGCCACCAGCAGAGGACGGACAGGGGTGTTTGGAGATACGCAGTATTTT. Residues: CATSRGRTGVFGDTQYF.